One and the same sample provided the 9 T cell receptor beta chains below, sequenced in a study of cytomegalovirus exposure and HLA in healthy donors. Primers for the PCR totalled 60 Vbeta and 13 Jbeta. Libraries were prepared by immunoSEQ multiplex PCR; TCRdb keeps only in-frame clonotypes and omits some of them. The sample table sets out 95,000 to 150,000 clones. Specimen: PBMCs. Every receptor here comes from a man between 18 and 29 years old in good health and CMV-seronegative.

The CDR3 DNA sequence: TGCGCCAGCAGCCAAGGACATAATAGCAATCAGCCCCAGCATTTT. Translating gives CASSQGHNSNQPQHF. J is TRBJ1-5 and V is TRBV4-1; D unclear. The CDR3 has 15 residues. Trimming pared 1 base from V and 0 bases from J, leaving 7 bases between. Germline-derived CDR1 and CDR2 are MGHRA and YSYEKL.

A remark on this clone: A read error may produce the germline difference seen at one junction end. J is TRBJ2-1 and V is TRBV7-7; a weak D match, TRBD1 (6 bases). The CDR3 runs to 12 residues. The germline CDR1 and CDR2 sequences are SSHAT and FNYEAQ (reference sequence). This chain's CDR3 is CASRPQGNEQFF. DNA for the CDR3: TGTGCTAGCAGGCCACAGGGAAATGAGCAGTTCTTC.

The chain recombines TRBV5-4 with TRBJ1-1; D is unclear. V was clipped by 0 bases and J by 1 base, with 7 bases between them. CDR1 SGHNT and CDR2 YYREEE come from the germline V gene (reference sequence). This CDR3 spans 14 amino acids. The CDR3 nucleotides are TGTGCCAGCAGCTTGGGAGGGCGGAACACTGAAGCTTTCTTT. This codes for CASSLGGRNTEAFF.

This rearrangement joins TRBV5-1 to TRBJ2-1, with 7 bases identical to TRBD1. Trimming took 5 bases from V and 5 from J; bases not matched to a gene: 4. The CDR3 covers 13 residues. The germline V gene encodes CDR1 SGHRS and CDR2 YFSETQ. The CDR3: CASRTGVNNEQFF. CDR3 coding DNA: TGCGCCAGCAGAACAGGGGTGAACAATGAGCAGTTCTTC.

The chain joins TRBV7-3 to TRBJ1-1; 9 bases map to TRBD1. The length of the CDR3 is 13 residues. Germline V CDR1 and CDR2: SGHTA, FQGTGA. Trimming cost V 5 bases and J 8 bases; bases outside gene matches: 6. In nucleotides, the CDR3 is TGTGCCAGCAGCCCCAGGACAGGGGCCGAAGCTTTCTTT. It codes for CASSPRTGAEAFF.

The V and J genes are TRBV7-3 and TRBJ1-2; D may be TRBD1 (5 bases). Trimming removed 5 bases from V and 4 bases from J, with 14 bases in between. There are 14 residues in the CDR3. The V gene's germline CDR1 is SGHTA and CDR2 FQGTGA. The CDR3 bases are TGTGCCAGCAGCGCAGAACTCGGGGGCTATGGCTACACCTTC. Residues: CASSAELGGYGYTF.

About this clone itself: This sample includes further DNA sequences coding for the same CDR3. This chain connects TRBV10-2 to TRBJ1-5; 8 bases line up with TRBD1. Germline V gene sequence: CDR1 WSHSY, CDR2 SAAADI. With V trimmed by 6 bases and J by 4 bases, 5 bases remained unmatched. The CDR3 length is 14 residues. CDR3 DNA: TGCGCCAGCAGCGGAGGACAGGGAAATCAGCCCCAGCATTTT. Amino acid sequence: CASSGGQGNQPQHF.

J is TRBJ2-4 and V is TRBV11-2, with TRBD1 identical over 10 bases. The V gene's germline CDR1 is SGHAT and CDR2 FQNNGV. This CDR3 is 15 amino acids long. V lost 6 bases to trimming and J lost 3 bases; unmatched junction nucleotides: 5. The CDR3 bases are TGTGCCAGCAGGACCGGACAGGGGGACAAAAACATTCAGTACTTC. It specifies CASRTGQGDKNIQYF.

The CDR3: CASSLGQSNTEAFF. The CDR3 DNA follows: TGTGCCAGCAGCTTGGGACAGTCGAACACTGAAGCTTTCTTT. This chain joins TRBV7-3 and TRBJ1-1; 7 nucleotides align to TRBD1. Germline V gene data show CDR1 as SGHTA and CDR2 as FQGTGA. Unmatched junction bases numbered 2, after V lost 3 bases and J lost 1 base. This CDR3 spans 14 amino acids.